The T cell receptor beta chain described here comes from a study of response to subunit inactivated influenza vaccine. This CDR3 is 14 amino acids long. CDR1 and CDR2 (germline): SNHLY, FYNNEI. With 7 bases removed from V and 6 bases from J, the gap between germline ends came to 17 bases. MiXCR was run by TCRdb on the RT-PCR reads, yielding one entry per CDR3 protein. This table has roughly 790,000 distinct CDR3 sequences, 21% appearing once. Study observations and caveats: T cells newly recruited by each seasonal influenza vaccination are few, the authors suggested.

There are a few counts of this clonotype. Antigen: not known. The starting material was PBMCs from blood, obtained about 5 days after vaccination. The receptor comes from a man aged 50-59 years who received an inactivated influenza vaccine. This chain joins TRBV2 and TRBJ2-3; maybe TRBD1 (6 bases). CDR3 residues: CASILSSQGDTQYF. The CDR3 DNA reads as TGTGCCAGCATCTTGTCCTCCCAGGGGGATACGCAGTATTTT.